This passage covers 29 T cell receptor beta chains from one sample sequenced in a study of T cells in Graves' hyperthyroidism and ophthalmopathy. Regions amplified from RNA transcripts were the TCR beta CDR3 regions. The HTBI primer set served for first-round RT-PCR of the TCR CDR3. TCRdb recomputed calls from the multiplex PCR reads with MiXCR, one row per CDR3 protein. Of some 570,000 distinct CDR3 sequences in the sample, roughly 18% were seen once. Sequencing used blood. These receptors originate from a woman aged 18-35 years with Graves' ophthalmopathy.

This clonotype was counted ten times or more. CDR3 loop: CSAKGDSGGTEAFF. The CDR3 nucleotides are TGCAGTGCGAAGGGGGACAGCGGGGGGACTGAAGCTTTCTTT. V and J are TRBV20-1 and TRBJ1-1, with TRBD1 identical over 7 bases. Looked up from germline, CDR1 is DFQATT and CDR2 is SNEGSKA (reference sequence). V trimming: 6 bases; J trimming: 5 bases; junction bases outside the gene matches: 12. The CDR3 loop spans 14 amino acids.

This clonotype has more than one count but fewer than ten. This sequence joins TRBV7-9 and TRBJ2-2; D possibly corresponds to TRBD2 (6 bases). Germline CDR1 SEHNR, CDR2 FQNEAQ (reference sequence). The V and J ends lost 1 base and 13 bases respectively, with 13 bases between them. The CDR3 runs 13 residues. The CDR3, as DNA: TGTGCCAGCAGCTTAGGGGCGGGACCTGTGCTGTTTTTT. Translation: CASSLGAGPVLFF.

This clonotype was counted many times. The CDR3 is CASSSSGTRDNEQFF. The CDR3 region has the DNA TGTGCCAGCAGCTCCTCCGGGACTAGGGACAATGAGCAGTTCTTC. This chain connects TRBV7-3 to TRBJ2-1, with TRBD2 identical over 8 bases. The CDR3 loop spans 15 amino acids. V lost 4 bases, J lost 5 bases, and 7 bases stayed unmatched. Germline assignment: CDR1 SGHTA and CDR2 FQGTGA.

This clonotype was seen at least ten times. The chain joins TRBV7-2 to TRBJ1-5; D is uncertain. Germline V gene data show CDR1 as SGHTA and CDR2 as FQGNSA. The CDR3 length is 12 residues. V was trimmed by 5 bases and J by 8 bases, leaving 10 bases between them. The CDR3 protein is CASSANREPQHF. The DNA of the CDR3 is TGTGCCAGCAGCGCCAACAGAGAGCCCCAGCATTTT. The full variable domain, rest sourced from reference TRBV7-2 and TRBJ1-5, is GAGVSQSPSNKVTEKGKDVELRCDPISGHTALYWYRQSLGQGLEFLIYFQGNSAPDKSGLPSDRFSAERTGGSVSTLTIQRTQQEDSAVYLCASSANREPQHFGDGTRLSIL.

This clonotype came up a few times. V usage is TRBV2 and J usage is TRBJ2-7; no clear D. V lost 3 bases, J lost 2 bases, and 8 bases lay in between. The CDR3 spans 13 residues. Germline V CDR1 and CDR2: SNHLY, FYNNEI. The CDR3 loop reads CASSDGSPYEQYF. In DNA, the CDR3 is TGTGCCAGCAGTGATGGCAGCCCCTACGAGCAGTACTTC.

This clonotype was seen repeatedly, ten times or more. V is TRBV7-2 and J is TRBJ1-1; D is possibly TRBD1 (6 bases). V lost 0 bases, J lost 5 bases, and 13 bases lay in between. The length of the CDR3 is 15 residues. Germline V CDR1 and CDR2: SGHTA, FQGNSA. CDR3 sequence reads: CASSLAGGGKTEAFF. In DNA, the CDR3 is TGTGCCAGCAGCTTAGCGGGGGGCGGGAAGACTGAAGCTTTCTTT.

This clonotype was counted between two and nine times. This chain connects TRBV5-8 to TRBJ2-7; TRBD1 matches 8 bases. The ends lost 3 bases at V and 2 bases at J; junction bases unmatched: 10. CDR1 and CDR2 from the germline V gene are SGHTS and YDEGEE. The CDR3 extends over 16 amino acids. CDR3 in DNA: TGTGCCAGCAGCTCACAAAGGACAGGGCCGGCCTACGAGCAGTACTTC. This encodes CASSSQRTGPAYEQYF.

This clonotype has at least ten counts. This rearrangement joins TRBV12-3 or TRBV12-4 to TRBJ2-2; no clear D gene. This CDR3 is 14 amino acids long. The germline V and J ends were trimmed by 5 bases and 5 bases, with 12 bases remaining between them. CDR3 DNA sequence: TGTGCCAGCAGTAGTGAAGGCACTACCGGGGAGCTGTTTTTT. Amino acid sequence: CASSSEGTTGELFF.

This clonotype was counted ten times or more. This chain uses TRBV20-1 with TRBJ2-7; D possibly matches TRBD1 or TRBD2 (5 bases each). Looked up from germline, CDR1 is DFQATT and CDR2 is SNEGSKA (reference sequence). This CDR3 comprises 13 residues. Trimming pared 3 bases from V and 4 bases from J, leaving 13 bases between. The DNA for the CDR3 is TGCAGTGCTAGGTTTGAGGGGTTATACGAGCAGTACTTC. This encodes CSARFEGLYEQYF.

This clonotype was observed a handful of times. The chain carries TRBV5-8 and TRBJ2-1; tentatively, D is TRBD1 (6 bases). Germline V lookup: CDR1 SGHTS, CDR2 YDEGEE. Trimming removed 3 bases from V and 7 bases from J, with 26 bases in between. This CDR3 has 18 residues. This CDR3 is CASSSTSVRGPLINEQFF. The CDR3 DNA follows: TGTGCCAGCAGCTCCACCTCCGTCAGGGGACCTTTGATTAATGAGCAGTTCTTC.

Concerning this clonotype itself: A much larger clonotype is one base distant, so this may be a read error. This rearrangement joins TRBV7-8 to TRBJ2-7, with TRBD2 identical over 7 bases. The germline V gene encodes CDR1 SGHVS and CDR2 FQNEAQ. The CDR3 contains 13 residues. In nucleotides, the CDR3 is TGTGCCAGCAGAGTTGGGACTAACTACGAGCATTACTTC. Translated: CASRVGTNYEHYF.

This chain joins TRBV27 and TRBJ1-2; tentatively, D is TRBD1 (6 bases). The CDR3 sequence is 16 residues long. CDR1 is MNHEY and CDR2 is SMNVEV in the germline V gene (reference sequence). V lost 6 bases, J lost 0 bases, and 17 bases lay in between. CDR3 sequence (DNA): TGTGCCAGCAGGACCCACAGGGATGATCCTAACTATGGCTACACCTTC. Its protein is CASRTHRDDPNYGYTF.

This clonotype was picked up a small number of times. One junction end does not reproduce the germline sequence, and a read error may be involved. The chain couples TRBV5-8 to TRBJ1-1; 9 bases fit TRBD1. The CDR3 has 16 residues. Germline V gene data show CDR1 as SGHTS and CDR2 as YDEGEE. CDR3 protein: CASSFGQGILKTEAFF. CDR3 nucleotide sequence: TGTGCCAGCAGCTTCGGACAGGGGATATTGAAAACTGAAGCTTTCTTT. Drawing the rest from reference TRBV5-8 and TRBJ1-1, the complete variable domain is EAGVTQSPTHLIKTRGQQATLRCSPISGHTSVYWYQQALGLGLQFLLWYDEGEERNRGNFPPRFSGRQFPNYSSELNVNALELEDSALYLCASSFGQGILKTEAFFGQGTRLTVV.

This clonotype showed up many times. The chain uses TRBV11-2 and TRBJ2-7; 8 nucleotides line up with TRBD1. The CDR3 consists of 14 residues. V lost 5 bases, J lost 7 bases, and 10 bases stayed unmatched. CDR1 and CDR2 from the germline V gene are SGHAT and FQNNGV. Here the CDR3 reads CASSTTSGGAEQYF. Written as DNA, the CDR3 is TGTGCCAGCAGCACAACCTCAGGGGGCGCAGAGCAGTACTTC. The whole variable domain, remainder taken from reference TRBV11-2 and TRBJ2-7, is EAGVAQSPRYKIIEKRQSVAFWCNPISGHATLYWYQQILGQGPKLLIQFQNNGVVDDSQLPKDRFSAERLKGVDSTLKIQPAKLEDSAVYLCASSTTSGGAEQYFGPGTRLTVT.

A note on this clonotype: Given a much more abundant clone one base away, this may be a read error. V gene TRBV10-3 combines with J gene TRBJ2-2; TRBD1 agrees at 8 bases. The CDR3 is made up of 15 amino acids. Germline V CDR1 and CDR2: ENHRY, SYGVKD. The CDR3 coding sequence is TGTGCCACCAGTGTCGAGACAGGGGTCCCCGGGGAGCTGTTTTTT. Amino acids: CATSVETGVPGELFF.

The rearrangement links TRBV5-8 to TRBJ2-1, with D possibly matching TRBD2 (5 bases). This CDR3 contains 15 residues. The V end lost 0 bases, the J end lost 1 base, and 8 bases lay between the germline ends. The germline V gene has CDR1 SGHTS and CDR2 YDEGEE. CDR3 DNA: TGTGCCAGCAGCTTGGGAGGGTTATCCTACAATGAGCAGTTCTTC. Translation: CASSLGGLSYNEQFF.

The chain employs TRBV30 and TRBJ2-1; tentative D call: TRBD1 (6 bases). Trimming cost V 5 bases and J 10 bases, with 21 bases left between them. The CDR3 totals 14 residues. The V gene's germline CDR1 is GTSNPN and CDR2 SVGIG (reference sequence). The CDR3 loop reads CAWGVTGFEGEQFF. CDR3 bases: TGTGCCTGGGGCGTTACAGGGTTTGAGGGGGAGCAGTTCTTC.

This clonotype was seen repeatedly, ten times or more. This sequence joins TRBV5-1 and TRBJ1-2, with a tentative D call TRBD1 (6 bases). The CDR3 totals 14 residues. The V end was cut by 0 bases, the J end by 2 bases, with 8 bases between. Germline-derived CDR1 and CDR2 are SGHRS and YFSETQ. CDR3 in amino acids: CASSLEQGNYGYTF. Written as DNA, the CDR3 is TGCGCCAGCAGCTTGGAACAGGGCAACTATGGCTACACCTTC.

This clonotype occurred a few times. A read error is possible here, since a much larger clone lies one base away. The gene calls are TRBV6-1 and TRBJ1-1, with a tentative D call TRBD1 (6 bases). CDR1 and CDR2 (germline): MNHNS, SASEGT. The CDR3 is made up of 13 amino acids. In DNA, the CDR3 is TGTGCCAGCAGTTGGACAGAGAACACTGAAGCTTCCTTT. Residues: CASSWTENTEASF.

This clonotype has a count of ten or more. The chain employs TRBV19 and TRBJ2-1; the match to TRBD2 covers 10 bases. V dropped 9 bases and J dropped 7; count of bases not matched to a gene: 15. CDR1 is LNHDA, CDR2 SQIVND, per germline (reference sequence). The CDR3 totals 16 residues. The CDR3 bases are TGTGCCAGCAGCTCACGCTTAGCGGGGGGTTATAATGAGCAGTTCTTC. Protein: CASSSRLAGGYNEQFF. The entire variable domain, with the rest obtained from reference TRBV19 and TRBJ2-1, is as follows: DGGITQSPKYLFRKEGQNVTLSCEQNLNHDAMYWYRQDPGQGLRLIYYSQIVNDFQKGDIAEGYSVSREKKESFPLTVTSAQKNPTAFYLCASSSRLAGGYNEQFFGPGTRLTVL.

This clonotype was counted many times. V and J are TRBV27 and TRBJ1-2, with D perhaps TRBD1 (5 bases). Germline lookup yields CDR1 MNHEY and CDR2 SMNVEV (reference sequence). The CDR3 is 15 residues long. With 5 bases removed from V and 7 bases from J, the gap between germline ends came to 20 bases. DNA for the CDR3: TGTGCCAGCAGTCATCCCGGGGCACCAAGGGTTGGCTACACCTTC. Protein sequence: CASSHPGAPRVGYTF.

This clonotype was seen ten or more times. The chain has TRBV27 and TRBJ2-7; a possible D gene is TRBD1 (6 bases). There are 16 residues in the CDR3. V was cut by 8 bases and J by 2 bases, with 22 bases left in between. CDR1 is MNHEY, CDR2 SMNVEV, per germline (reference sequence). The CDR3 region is CASVGVFGQSPYEQYF. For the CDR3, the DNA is TGTGCCAGCGTTGGAGTTTTTGGACAGTCTCCCTACGAGCAGTACTTC.

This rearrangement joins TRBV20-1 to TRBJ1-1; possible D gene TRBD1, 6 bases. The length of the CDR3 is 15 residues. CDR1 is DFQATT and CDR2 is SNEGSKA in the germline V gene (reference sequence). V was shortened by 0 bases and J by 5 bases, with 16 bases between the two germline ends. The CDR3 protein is CSARDQPGAGTEAFF. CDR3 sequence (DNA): TGCAGTGCTAGAGATCAACCGGGGGCAGGAACTGAAGCTTTCTTT.

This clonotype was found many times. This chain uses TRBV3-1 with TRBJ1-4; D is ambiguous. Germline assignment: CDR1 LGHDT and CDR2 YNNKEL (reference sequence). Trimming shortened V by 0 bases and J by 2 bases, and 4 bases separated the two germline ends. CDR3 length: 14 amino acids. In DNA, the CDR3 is TGTGCCAGCAGCCAAGAGACGACTAATGAAAAACTGTTTTTT. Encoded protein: CASSQETTNEKLFF. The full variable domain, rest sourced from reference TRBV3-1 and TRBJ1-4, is DTAVSQTPKYLVTQMGNDKSIKCEQNLGHDTMYWYKQDSKKFLKIMFSYNNKELIINETVPNRFSPKSPDKAHLNLHINSLELGDSAVYFCASSQETTNEKLFFGSGTQLSVL.

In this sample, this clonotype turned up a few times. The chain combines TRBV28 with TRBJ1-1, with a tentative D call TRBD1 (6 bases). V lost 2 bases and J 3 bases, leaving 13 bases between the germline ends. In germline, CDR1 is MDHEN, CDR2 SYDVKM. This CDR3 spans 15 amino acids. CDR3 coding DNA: TGTGCCAGCAGTTTAATCACAGGGTCAGACACTGAAGCTTTCTTT. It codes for CASSLITGSDTEAFF.

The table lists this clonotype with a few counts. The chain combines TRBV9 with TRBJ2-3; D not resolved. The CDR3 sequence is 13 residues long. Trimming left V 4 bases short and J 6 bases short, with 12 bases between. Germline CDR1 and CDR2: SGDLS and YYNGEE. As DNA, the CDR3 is TGTGCCAGCAGCCCCCGAGGTCGGGATACGCAGTATTTT. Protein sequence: CASSPRGRDTQYF.

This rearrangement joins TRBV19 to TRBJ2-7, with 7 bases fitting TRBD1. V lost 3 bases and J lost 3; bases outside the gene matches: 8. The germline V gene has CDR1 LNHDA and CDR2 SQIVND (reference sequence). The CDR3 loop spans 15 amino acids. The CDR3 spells CASSISTGTNYEQYF. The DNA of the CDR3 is TGTGCCAGTAGTATCTCGACAGGGACCAACTACGAGCAGTACTTC.

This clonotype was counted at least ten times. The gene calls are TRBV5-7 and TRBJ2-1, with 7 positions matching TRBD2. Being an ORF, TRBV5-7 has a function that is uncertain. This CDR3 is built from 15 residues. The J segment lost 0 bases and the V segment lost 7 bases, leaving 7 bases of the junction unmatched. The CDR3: CASRGGRPSYNEQFF. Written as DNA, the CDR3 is TGTGCCAGCCGCGGGGGTCGGCCCTCCTACAATGAGCAGTTCTTC.

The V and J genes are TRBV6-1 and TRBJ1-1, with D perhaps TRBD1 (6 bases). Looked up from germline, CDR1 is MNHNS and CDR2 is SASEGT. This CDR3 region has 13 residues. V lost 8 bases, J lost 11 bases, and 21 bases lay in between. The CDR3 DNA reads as TGTGCCAGCTTCCTCCGCCAAGGACAGAAGGCTTTCTTT. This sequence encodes CASFLRQGQKAFF.